This is a list of T cell receptor beta chains from one sample in a study of cytomegalovirus exposure and HLA in healthy donors. This table comes from immunoSEQ multiplex PCR, and its TCRdb copy is limited to in-frame clones, with some not included. The top ten hold roughly 3% of the sample, which has about 180,000 clones, 75% seen once. The source material was PBMCs. These receptors were taken from a male donor in good health and CMV-seronegative. CDR3s leave out the opening cysteine and the closing phenylalanine or tryptophan. A D gene is named only where the DNA matches it firmly.

V	D	J	CDR3
TRBV6-5	-	TRBJ2-7	ASSLGLSYEQY
TRBV19	-	TRBJ1-1	ASRVGGMNTEAF
TRBV27	TRBD1	TRBJ1-6	ASSPTPGTARGSPLH
TRBV19	-	TRBJ1-1	ASGGRGTSNTEAF
TRBV28	-	TRBJ1-6	ASSYPPLDSPLH
TRBV30	-	TRBJ2-7	AWNRESYEQY
TRBV9	-	TRBJ1-1	ASSVVAGPNTEAF
TRBV6-5	-	TRBJ2-5	ASRRQVQETQY
TRBV5-1	TRBD1	TRBJ2-7	ASSFIPGRGSYEQY
TRBV7-9	-	TRBJ2-7	ASSLQGPSYEQY
TRBV19	TRBD2	TRBJ2-1	ASNLGGRSSYNEQF
TRBV19	TRBD2	TRBJ2-1	ASRTGGGEQF
TRBV11-3	TRBD2	TRBJ2-1	ASSYGTSRYNEQF
TRBV6-5	-	TRBJ1-3	ASSPGPRGLYTIY
TRBV19	TRBD2	TRBJ2-3	ASTLEPGTSGGGAQY
TRBV7-9	TRBD2	TRBJ2-3	ASSTGTSGITDTQY
TRBV2	-	TRBJ1-3	ASRHRAGNTIY
TRBV15	-	-	ATSRGPSGLTYEQY
TRBV19	-	TRBJ2-3	ASSIQGQAGRDTQY
TRBV29-1	TRBD2	TRBJ2-3	SVAGTSFGPTDTQY
TRBV19	-	TRBJ2-5	ASRSGGPGETQY
TRBV10-2	-	TRBJ2-1	ASSAQGPSNEQF
TRBV19	TRBD1	TRBJ2-4	ASSMTGTIQY
TRBV19	TRBD1	TRBJ1-5	ASSIVGRGPRQPQH
TRBV27	TRBD1	TRBJ2-1	ASSLFPTGDNEQF
TRBV2	TRBD1	TRBJ1-5	ASSGWTGHQPQH
TRBV28	-	TRBJ1-2	ASSTQGLSYGYT
TRBV4-3	-	TRBJ2-7	ASSQEGNSYEQY
TRBV9	-	TRBJ1-1	ASSRQSGTEAF
TRBV7-8	-	TRBJ2-7	ASRLTGDLTEQY
TRBV6-5	-	TRBJ2-1	ASSFTGGVYNEQF
TRBV30	-	TRBJ2-6	ACTGTAGANVLT
TRBV7-2	-	TRBJ2-1	ASRARVRGSYNEQF
TRBV6-5	-	TRBJ1-2	ASRYSGDNYGYT
TRBV29-1	TRBD1	TRBJ1-2	SADRGLGGYT
TRBV7-3	TRBD2	TRBJ2-1	ASSLSAGVSEEQF